This T cell receptor beta chain appears in the sequencing data of a study of blood T cell repertoires in COVID-19. Overall study: PBMCs, B-cell-depleted T cells, or T cells were the source of the cDNA or gDNA that made up the material.

Authors' data handling: Counts of nucleated cells, estimated from reference gene primer amplification, were obtained. The table came from immunoSEQ multiplex PCR; TCRdb's copy has only in-frame clones and leaves some out. V, J and clone size reflect that table, while D and trimming were determined from the DNA. Counted here are about 69,000 clones, approximately 84% occurring once; the ten biggest clones make up more than 15%. Specimen: peripheral blood. This receptor was obtained from a man between 35 and 55 years old with COVID-19, enrolled during active disease.

The CDR3 nucleotides read TGTGCCAGCAGCTTAAGACAGGACGGAACGGAGCAGTACTTC. As protein: CASSLRQDGTEQYF. This rearrangement joins TRBV13 to TRBJ2-7; tentatively, D is TRBD1 (6 bases). The CDR3 length is 14 residues. Germline lookup yields CDR1 PRHDT and CDR2 FYEKMQ (reference sequence). Trimming removed 2 bases at V and 7 bases at J, with 15 bases between.